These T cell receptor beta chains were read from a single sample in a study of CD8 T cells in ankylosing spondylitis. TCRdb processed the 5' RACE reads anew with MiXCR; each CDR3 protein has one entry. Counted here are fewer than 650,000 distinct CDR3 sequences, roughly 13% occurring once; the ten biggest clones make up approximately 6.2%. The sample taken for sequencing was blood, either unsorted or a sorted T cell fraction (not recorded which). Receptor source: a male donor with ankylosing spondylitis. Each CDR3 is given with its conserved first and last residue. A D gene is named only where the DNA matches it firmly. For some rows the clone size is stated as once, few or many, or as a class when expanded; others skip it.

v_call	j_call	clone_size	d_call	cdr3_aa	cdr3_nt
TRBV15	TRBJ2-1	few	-	CATSGDMLSYNEQFF	TGTGCCACCAGCGGAGATATGCTCTCCTACAATGAGCAGTTCTTC
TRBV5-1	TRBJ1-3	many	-	CASSPDHSGNTIYF	TGCGCCAGCAGTCCCGACCACTCTGGAAACACCATATATTTT
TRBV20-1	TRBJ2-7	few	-	CSAEGTDEQYF	TGCAGTGCCGAGGGCACGGACGAGCAGTACTTC
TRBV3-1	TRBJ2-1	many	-	CASSQVGAFGNWVFF	TGTGCCAGCAGCCAAGTTGGGGCGTTTGGGAATTGGGTGTTCTTC
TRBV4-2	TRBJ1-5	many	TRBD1	CASSIDRGDQPQHF	TGTGCCAGCAGCATCGACAGGGGAGATCAGCCCCAGCATTTT
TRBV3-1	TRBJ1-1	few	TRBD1	CASRGTAYTEAFF	TGTGCCAGCAGGGGGACAGCTTACACTGAAGCTTTCTTT
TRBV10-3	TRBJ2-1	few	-	CAIRSSDSSYNEQFF	TGTGCCATCAGATCTAGCGACAGCTCCTACAATGAGCAGTTCTTC
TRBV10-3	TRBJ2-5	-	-	CAISRDWGEEETQYF	TGTGCCATCAGTCGGGACTGGGGGGAGGAAGAGACCCAGTACTTC
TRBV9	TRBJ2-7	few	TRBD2	CASSPSGRASSRRDYEQYF	TGTGCCAGCAGCCCCTCCGGGAGGGCCTCATCTCGGCGGGACTACGAGCAGTACTTC
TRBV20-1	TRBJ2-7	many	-	CSARDPALEFYEQYF	TGCAGTGCTAGAGATCCAGCCCTGGAGTTCTACGAGCAGTACTTC
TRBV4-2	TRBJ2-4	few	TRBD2	CASSHTGGLAGGHNIQYF	TGTGCCAGCAGCCATACAGGGGGCCTAGCGGGAGGGCACAACATTCAGTACTTC
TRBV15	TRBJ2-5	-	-	CATSRVGAETQYF	TGTGCCACCAGCAGAGTGGGGGCAGAGACCCAGTACTTC
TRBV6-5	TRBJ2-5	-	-	CASSSGHGRQETQYF	TGTGCCAGCAGTTCGGGACACGGTCGCCAAGAGACCCAGTACTTC
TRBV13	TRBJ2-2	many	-	CASSGQRESPGELFF	TGTGCCAGCAGCGGACAGCGGGAAAGTCCCGGGGAGCTGTTTTTT
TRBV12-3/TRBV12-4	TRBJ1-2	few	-	CASRHRESGYTF	TGTGCCAGCAGACACAGGGAGAGCGGCTACACCTTC
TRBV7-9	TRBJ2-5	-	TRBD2	CASSLVLGGRETQYF	TGTGCCAGCAGCTTAGTCCTAGGCGGGAGGGAGACCCAGTACTTC
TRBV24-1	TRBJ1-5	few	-	CATGGGSNQPQLF	TGTGCCACCGGTGGTGGGAGCAATCAGCCCCAGCTTTTT
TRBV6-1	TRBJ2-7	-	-	CASYSRVYEQYF	TGTGCCAGCTACTCCCGCGTCTACGAGCAGTACTTC
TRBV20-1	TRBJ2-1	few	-	CSARAPSRDEQFF	TGCAGTGCTAGAGCTCCTAGTAGGGATGAGCAGTTCTTC
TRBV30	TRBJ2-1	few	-	CAWSAGTLNEQFF	TGTGCCTGGAGCGCCGGGACTCTCAATGAGCAGTTCTTC
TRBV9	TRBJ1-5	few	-	CASSVDGYNQPQHF	TGTGCCAGCAGCGTTGACGGTTACAATCAGCCCCAGCATTTT
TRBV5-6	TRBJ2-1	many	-	CASSLVAHDYNEQFF	TGTGCCAGCAGCTTGGTTGCACATGACTACAATGAGCAGTTCTTC
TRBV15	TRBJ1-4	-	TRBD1	CATSLTDRASKPGLFF	TGTGCCACCAGCCTTACTGACAGGGCGTCTAAGCCGGGACTGTTTTTT
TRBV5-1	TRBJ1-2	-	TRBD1	CASSIWDREDGYTF	TGCGCCAGCAGCATATGGGACAGGGAGGATGGCTACACCTTC
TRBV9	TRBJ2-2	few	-	CASSVATGNTGELFF	TGTGCCAGCAGCGTAGCGACGGGCAACACCGGGGAGCTGTTTTTT
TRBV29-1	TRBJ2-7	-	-	CSVEESVRSYEQYF	TGCAGCGTTGAAGAGTCGGTTCGCTCCTACGAGCAGTACTTC
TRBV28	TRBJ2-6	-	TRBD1	CASSLASGQGAGANVLTF	TGTGCCAGCAGCCTAGCCTCGGGACAGGGGGCTGGGGCCAACGTCCTGACTTTC
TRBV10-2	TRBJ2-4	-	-	CASSEGSFAKNIQYF	TGCGCCAGCAGTGAAGGGAGCTTTGCCAAAAACATTCAGTACTTC
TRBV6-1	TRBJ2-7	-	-	CASSPAAGDYEQYF	TGTGCCAGCAGCCCTGCGGCAGGGGACTACGAGCAGTACTTC
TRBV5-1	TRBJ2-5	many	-	CASSFRLQETQYF	TGCGCCAGCAGCTTTAGACTCCAAGAGACCCAGTACTTC
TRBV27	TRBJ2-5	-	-	CASSGRGGQETQYF	TGTGCCAGCAGCGGGCGGGGCGGCCAAGAGACCCAGTACTTC
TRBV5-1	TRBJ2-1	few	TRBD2	CASSGGLAEYNEQFF	TGCGCCAGCAGCGGGGGACTAGCGGAGTACAATGAGCAGTTCTTC
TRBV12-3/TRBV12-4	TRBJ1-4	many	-	CASSSWPRPEKLFF	TGTGCCAGCAGTTCATGGCCGAGACCGGAAAAACTGTTTTTT
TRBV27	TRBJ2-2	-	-	CASSLSEGMVAGELFF	TGTGCCAGCAGTTTATCGGAGGGTATGGTAGCCGGGGAGCTGTTTTTT
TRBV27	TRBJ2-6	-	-	CASSSTSVGANVLTF	TGTGCCAGCAGTTCCACCAGTGTAGGCGCCAACGTCCTGACTTTC
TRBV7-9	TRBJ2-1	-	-	CASSPRTGRARGNEQFF	TGTGCCAGCAGCCCACGGACGGGGCGGGCAAGGGGCAATGAGCAGTTCTTC
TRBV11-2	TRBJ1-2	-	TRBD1	CASSPSHSRQGPGGYTF	TGTGCCAGCAGCCCATCCCACTCTCGACAGGGGCCTGGTGGCTACACCTTC
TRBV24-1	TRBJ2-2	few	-	CATSAGTHTGELFF	TGTGCCACCAGTGCCGGGACTCACACCGGGGAGCTGTTTTTT
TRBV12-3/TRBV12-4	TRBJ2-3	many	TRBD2	CASSLGLAGLKDTQYF	TGTGCCAGCAGCCTAGGGTTAGCGGGATTGAAAGATACGCAGTATTTT
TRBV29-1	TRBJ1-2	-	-	CSVETGGSRSYTF	TGCAGCGTAGAAACCGGGGGCAGTAGGAGCTACACCTTC
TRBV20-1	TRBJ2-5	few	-	CSAREVDETQYF	TGCAGTGCTAGAGAAGTGGATGAGACCCAGTACTTC
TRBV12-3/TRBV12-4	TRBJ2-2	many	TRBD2	CASSLREAGELFF	TGTGCCAGCAGTTTACGGGAGGCCGGGGAGCTGTTTTTT
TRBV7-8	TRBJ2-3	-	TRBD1	CASSSAQYRDRGSGTDTQYF	TGTGCCAGCAGCTCCGCCCAGTACCGGGACAGGGGGTCGGGCACAGATACGCAGTATTTT
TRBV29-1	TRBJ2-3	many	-	CSVVVGFTDTQYF	TGCAGCGTTGTAGTTGGATTCACAGATACGCAGTATTTT